This note documents a single TCR beta chain sequence. Its recognized antigen is unknown. Base-call qualities are not available, and no considerably larger clone is one nucleotide away. The data were obtained in a study of blood T cell repertoires in COVID-19 (dated by TCRdb to 2020 to 2022). For context, the study as a whole: Samples covering the acute and convalescent phases of COVID-19 were provided by collaborators in the United States, Italy and Spain. The material from the prospective study consisted of cDNA or gDNA derived from T cells, B-cell-depleted T cells, or PBMCs. Where HLA class I and class II types were available, the types were taken from metadata supplied by the sample provider, not from assay-based typing. The dataset comprised deeply sampled blood TCRbeta repertoires from subjects exposed to, actively infected with, or recovered from COVID-19. A freely available public database, intended as a resource for researchers studying the immune response to SARS-CoV-2, is where the repertoires were released. Samples were obtained from the ongoing ImmuneRACE study (first 160 participants) and from about 1,300 subjects provided by 6 global collaborators. Nearly every sample came with metadata listing a de-identified subject ID, COVID-19 status, age in years and sex.

In Seattle, one collaborating source enrolled patients while the infection was active and tracked those patients longitudinally over the course of disease. Each collaborating institution followed its own protocols to collect whole blood in K2EDTA tubes. For TCRbeta analysis, collaborators shipped samples as frozen whole blood, isolated PBMCs, or DNA extracted from either of those sample types. Including cysteine and valine, the CDR3 has 16 amino acids. Only the CDR3 portion is preserved as DNA: 48 bases, with reading frame beginning at the first base. CDR1 and CDR2 are drawn from the germline V gene: SGHAT, FQNNGV. Here V drops 2 bases and J drops 3 bases, and the junction holds 10 bases not matched to any gene. Broad study findings and their caveats: The amount of clinical and demographic metadata varied by source and participant and was provided uncurated.

TCRbeta CDR3 regions were amplified from genomic DNA using the immunoSEQ Assay, a bias-controlled multiplex PCR. The paper's data handling went like this. The number of nucleated cells in each sample was estimated from the amplification of reference gene primers within the assay. To quantify the absolute abundance of each unique TCRbeta CDR3 rearrangement, sequence reads were collapsed and filtered. For each sample, productive Simpson clonality was calculated by taking the square root of Simpson's diversity index across productive rearrangements. TCRdb stores this immuneACCESS table with in-frame sequences only. Part of the clones is absent; in the studies checked, under half of the shortfall reflects unresolved V genes, and no reason is known for the rest. That table furnishes V, J and clone size, whereas the DNA furnished D and trimming. The sample data list 55,000 to 75,000 clones, and 84% of these were observed just once. Of the sample, about 8.8% falls within the top ten clones.

The sample taken for sequencing was peripheral blood. The chain is assembled from TRBV11-2 and TRBJ2-7; 7 bases in the junction line up with TRBD2. The TCR originated in an elderly man with COVID-19, enrolled during active disease. DNA sequence: TGTGCCAGCAGCTTAAAGCGGGCTAGCGGTTACTACGAGCAGTACGTC. It translates as CASSLKRASGYYEQYV.